This T cell receptor beta chain is drawn from a study of blood T cell repertoires in COVID-19. The wider study: Spain, Italy and the United States supplied samples that represented acute and convalescent COVID-19. In each case, the material was cDNA or gDNA derived from T cells, B-cell-depleted T cells, or PBMCs.

Per germline, CDR1 ENHRY and CDR2 SYGVKD. The V gene end was trimmed by 0 bases and the J gene end by 0 bases; junction bases not matched to a gene: 4. This CDR3 contains 17 residues. Authors' processing steps: How many nucleated cells were present was estimated from reference gene primer amplification. Clones were sequenced by immunoSEQ multiplex PCR, and TCRdb holds only the in-frame ones, with some missing. That table gives V, J and clone size, and the DNA gave D and trimming. Of 100,000 to 150,000 clones detected, about 80% appear once; the ten largest clones hold roughly 25%. The receptor was derived from a human donor in a cohort sampled during active COVID-19. Sequenced sample: peripheral blood. The rearrangement links TRBV10-3 to TRBJ2-2; 7 positions agree with TRBD2. Written as DNA, the CDR3 is TGTGCCATCAGTGAGTCGACAAGCGGGACGAACACCGGGGAGCTGTTTTTT. Its protein is CAISESTSGTNTGELFF.